This T cell receptor beta chain was retrieved from a study of TIL therapy for anti-PD-1-resistant metastatic lung cancer (dated by TCRdb to about 2021). At the level of the whole study: Enrolled patients had a median age of roughly 50 years (range roughly 35-85) and a median tumor PD-L1 proportion score of approximately 6%. The cohort was predominantly lung adenocarcinoma, with a few EGFR-mutant and two ALK-rearranged tumors, and half of patients were current or former smokers. Across the cohort, whole-exome sequencing showed a median non-synonymous tumor mutation burden of more than 1.3 mutations per megabase. T cell receptor beta sequencing of tumor and peripheral blood was used to follow clonotypes across the tumor, the expanded TIL product and serial blood samples. The research as a whole found: The study protocol defined all tumor marker inferences as exploratory. Higher clonality and lower diversity were observed in expanded TIL cultures than in baseline intratumoral T cells (median clonality approximately 6.4% vs 31%, p < 0.0001). Generalizability was limited because the cohort was highly selected, with more treatment-naive, never-smoker and oncogene-addicted patients included than is typical. Clonal turnover during TIL culture was high, and many clones enriched in the product were not detected in the baseline tumor, suggesting clonal contraction rather than faithful expansion.

The CDR3 spans 12 residues, from the cysteine through the phenylalanine. The entry retains the CDR3 DNA only, 36 bases that are in frame from base 1. Relative to germline, V is missing 7 bases and J is missing 8 bases, with 5 bases of the junction outside any gene match. Per the germline V gene, ENHRY is the CDR1 and SYGVKD is the CDR2. Notes on this clone: No antigen is known for it. Qualities for individual bases were not recorded, and no much larger clone is one base off.

The immunoSEQ v3 hsTCRB kit was used to amplify TCR beta CDR3 regions from genomic DNA through bias-controlled multiplex PCR. The TCR libraries were sequenced on an Illumina NextSeq 500 to approximately 2 million read pairs for survey level or roughly 4.5-6.5 million read pairs for deep level. The original methods were these. Clonality was reported by immunoSEQ Analyzer software, which also assigned V, D and J genes and filtered out non-productive sequences. Repertoires were compared by productive Simpson clonality and by the Morisita overlap index of productive TRB rearrangements between infused TIL and blood. TCRdb carries this immuneACCESS record with in-frame sequences only. Its versions omit some clonotypes, under half of them owing to an unresolved V gene in the studies checked, with the rest unexplained. That table supplies the V and J calls and clone size; D and trimming were determined from the DNA. The sample yields around 8,000 clones; 70% to 80% were counted once. The ten largest clones take up less than 9% of the sample.

The time point label on this specimen signifies: pre-treatment sample, taken before nivolumab and TIL therapy. The baseline tumor samples, taken from the same resection that was used to grow TIL, were excised metastases, most often pleural nodules or supraclavicular lymph nodes. Tumors were harvested before any PD-1/PD-L1 blockade; patients then received nivolumab, and those progressing received lymphodepletion, expanded TIL infusion and IL-2. Adults with stage 4 NSCLC were enrolled in a dual-center phase I trial from October 2017 to early 2020. Samples came from a single-arm, open-label phase I trial of tumor-infiltrating lymphocyte therapy with nivolumab in advanced non-small cell lung cancer. Portions of each resected tumor were snap-frozen in liquid nitrogen and stored at -80 °C. Using laser-capture macrodissection, tumor regions of interest were selected on H&E sections, then pulverized into roughly 14 mg aliquots and extracted using Qiagen Allprep kits.

The input for sequencing was tumor tissue, taken at baseline. This receptor chain uses TRBV10-3 and TRBJ1-2, and 9 junction bases match TRBD1. This clonotype originated in a person aged 25 to 85 with non-small cell lung cancer. The CDR3 region: CAIMGDREGYTF. The DNA is as follows: TGTGCCATCATGGGGGACAGGGAAGGCTACACCTTC.